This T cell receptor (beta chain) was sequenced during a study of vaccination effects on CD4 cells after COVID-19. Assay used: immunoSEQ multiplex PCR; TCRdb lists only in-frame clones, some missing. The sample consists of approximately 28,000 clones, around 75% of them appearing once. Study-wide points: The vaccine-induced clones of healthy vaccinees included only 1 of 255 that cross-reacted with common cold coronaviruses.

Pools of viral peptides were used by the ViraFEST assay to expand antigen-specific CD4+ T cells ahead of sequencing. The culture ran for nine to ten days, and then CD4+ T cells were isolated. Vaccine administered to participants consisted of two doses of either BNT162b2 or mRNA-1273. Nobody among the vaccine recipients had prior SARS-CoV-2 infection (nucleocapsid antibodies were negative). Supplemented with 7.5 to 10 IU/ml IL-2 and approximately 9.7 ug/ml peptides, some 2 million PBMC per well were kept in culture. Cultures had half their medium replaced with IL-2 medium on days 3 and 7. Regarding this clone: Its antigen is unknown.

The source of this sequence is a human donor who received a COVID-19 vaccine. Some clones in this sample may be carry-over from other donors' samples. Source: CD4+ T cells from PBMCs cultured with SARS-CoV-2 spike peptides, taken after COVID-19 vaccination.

As DNA, the CDR3 is TGTGCCAGCAGTGTATGGGCTGGAAACACCATATATTTT. Its translation: CASSVWAGNTIYF. The rearrangement uses TRBV6-2 or TRBV6-3 and TRBJ1-3, with no clear D. This CDR3 region has 13 residues. The germline V gene encodes CDR1 MNHEY and CDR2 SVGEGT. V lost 5 bases and J lost 2, with 7 bases in between.